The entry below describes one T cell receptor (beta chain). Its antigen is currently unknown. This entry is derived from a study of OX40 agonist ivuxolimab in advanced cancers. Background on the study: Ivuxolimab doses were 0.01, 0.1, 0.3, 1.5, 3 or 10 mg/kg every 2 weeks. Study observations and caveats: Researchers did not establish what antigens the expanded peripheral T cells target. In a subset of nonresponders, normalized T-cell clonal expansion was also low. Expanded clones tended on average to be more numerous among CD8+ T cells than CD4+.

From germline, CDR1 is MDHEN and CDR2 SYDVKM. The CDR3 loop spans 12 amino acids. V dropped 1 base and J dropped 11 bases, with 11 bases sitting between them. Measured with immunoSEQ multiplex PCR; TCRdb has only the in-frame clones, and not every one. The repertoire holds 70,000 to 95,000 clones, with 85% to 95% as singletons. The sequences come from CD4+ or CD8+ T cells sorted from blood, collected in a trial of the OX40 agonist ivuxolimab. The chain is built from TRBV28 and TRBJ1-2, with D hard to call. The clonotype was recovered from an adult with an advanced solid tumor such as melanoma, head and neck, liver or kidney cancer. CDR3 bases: TGTGCCAGCAGTTTATATCCCTCTAATTACACCTTC. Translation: CASSLYPSNYTF.